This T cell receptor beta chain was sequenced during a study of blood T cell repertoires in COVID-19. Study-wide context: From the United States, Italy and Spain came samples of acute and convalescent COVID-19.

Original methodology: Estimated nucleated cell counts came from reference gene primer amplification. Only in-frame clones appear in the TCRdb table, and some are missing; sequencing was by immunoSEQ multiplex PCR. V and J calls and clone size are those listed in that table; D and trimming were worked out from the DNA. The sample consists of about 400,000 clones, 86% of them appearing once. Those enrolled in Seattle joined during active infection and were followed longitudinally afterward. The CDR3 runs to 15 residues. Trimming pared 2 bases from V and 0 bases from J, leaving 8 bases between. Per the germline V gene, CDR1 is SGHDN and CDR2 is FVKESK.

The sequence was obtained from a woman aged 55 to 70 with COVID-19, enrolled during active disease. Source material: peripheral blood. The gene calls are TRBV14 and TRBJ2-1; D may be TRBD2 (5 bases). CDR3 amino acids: CASSQPAGSYNEQFF. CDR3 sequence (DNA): TGTGCCAGCAGCCAACCGGCGGGCTCCTACAATGAGCAGTTCTTC.